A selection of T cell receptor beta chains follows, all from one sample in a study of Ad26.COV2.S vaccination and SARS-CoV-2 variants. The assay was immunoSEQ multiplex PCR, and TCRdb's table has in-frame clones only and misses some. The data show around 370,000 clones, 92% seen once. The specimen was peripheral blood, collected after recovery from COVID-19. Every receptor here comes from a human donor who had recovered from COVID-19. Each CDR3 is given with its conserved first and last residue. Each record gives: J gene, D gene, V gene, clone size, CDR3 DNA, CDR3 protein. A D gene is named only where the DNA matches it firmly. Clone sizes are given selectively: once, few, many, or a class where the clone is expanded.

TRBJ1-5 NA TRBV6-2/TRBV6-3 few TGTGCCAGCAGTTACCTCCGAAGCAATCAGCCCCAGCATTTT CASSYLRSNQPQHF
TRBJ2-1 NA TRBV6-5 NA TGTGCCAGCAGTTACGAGGGACGGGAGCAGTTCTTC CASSYEGREQFF
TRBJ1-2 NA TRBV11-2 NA TGTGCCAGCAGCCGGACCCTGGGGGGGCTAGCTAACTATGGCTACACCTTC CASSRTLGGLANYGYTF
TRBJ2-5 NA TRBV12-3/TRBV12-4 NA TGTGCCAGCAGTAGAGCGGAGACCCAGTACTTC CASSRAETQYF
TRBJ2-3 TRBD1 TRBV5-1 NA TGCGCCAGCGGGACAGGGAGACCCCGCACAGATACGCAGTATTTT CASGTGRPRTDTQYF
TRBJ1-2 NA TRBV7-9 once TGTGCCAGCAGCGAGCAGGGTCGGGGGCGAGGTGGCTACACCTTC CASSEQGRGRGGYTF
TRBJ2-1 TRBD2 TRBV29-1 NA TGCAGCGCCGGGGAGGGGAGACTAGCGACCTACAATGAGCAGTTCTTC CSAGEGRLATYNEQFF
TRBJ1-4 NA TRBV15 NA TGTGCCACCAGCAGAGATCTGGATAGGAGAATAAAATTGTTTTTT CATSRDLDRRIKLFF
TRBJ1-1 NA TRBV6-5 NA TGTGCCAGCAGCCGCAGGGTGAACACTGAAGCTTTCTTT CASSRRVNTEAFF
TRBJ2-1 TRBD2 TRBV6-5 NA TGTGCCAGCAGTTACTCGATCGGGGGGTACAATGAGCAGTTCTTC CASSYSIGGYNEQFF
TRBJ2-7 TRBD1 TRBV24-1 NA TGTGCCACCAGTGACTACGATACAGGGGGCATCAACGAGCAGTACTTC CATSDYDTGGINEQYF
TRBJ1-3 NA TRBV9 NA TGTGCCAGCAGCGTGGGCAGTACTCCTTCTGGAAACACCATATATTTT CASSVGSTPSGNTIYF
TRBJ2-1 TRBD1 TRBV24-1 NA TGTGCCACCAGTGATCTTGGACAGGACGGGCAGTTCTTC CATSDLGQDGQFF
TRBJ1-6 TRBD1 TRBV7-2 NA TGTGCCAGCAGCCCAACAGGGGGAGTCGGTTCACCCCTCCACTTT CASSPTGGVGSPLHF
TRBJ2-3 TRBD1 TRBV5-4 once TGTGCCAGCAGCCGACCAAGACAGGGGTCGGGAGATACGCAGTATTTT CASSRPRQGSGDTQYF
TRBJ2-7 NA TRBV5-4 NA TGTGCCAGCAGCCTGGGACTCATAAACGAGCAGTACTTC CASSLGLINEQYF
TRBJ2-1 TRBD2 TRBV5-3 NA TGTGCCAGAAGCTTGTACCTGGGACTAGCGGGGGGAAGCGACTACAATGAGCAGTTCTTC CARSLYLGLAGGSDYNEQFF
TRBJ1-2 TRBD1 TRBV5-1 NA TGCGCCAGCAGGCCGTATGACAGGGGTTCGGTTGGCTACACCTTC CASRPYDRGSVGYTF
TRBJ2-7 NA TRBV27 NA TGTGCCAGCAGTTTCGAGCAGTACTTC CASSFEQYF
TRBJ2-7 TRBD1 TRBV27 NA TGTGCCAGCAGCCCAGACAGGGGAATACAAGGCGAGCAGTACTTC CASSPDRGIQGEQYF
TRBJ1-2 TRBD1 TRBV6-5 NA TGTGCCAGCAGTTCAGGACAGGGGAACTATGGCTACACCTTC CASSSGQGNYGYTF
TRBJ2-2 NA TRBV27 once TGTGCCAGCATAATACGGACGGAGACGAACACCGGGGAGCTGTTTTTT CASIIRTETNTGELFF
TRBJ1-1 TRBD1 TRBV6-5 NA TGTGCCAGCAGTTACTGGGACAGGGGGATGAACACTGAAGCTTTCTTT CASSYWDRGMNTEAFF
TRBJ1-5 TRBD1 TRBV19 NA TGTGCCAGTAGTCCTACTCCCGGGACAGGGGTTCAGCCCCAGCATTTT CASSPTPGTGVQPQHF
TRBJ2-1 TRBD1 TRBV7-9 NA TGTGCCAGCAGCCCCAGACAGGGACAGGGATATGATGAGCAGTTCTTC CASSPRQGQGYDEQFF
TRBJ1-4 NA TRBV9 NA TGTGCCAGCAGCACCGGGACGGCAACTAATGAAAAACTGTTTTTT CASSTGTATNEKLFF
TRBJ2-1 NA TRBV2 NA TGTGCCAGCAGATCTACCGGTGGGCAGTTCTTC CASRSTGGQFF
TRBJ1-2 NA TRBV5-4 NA TGTGCCAGCAGCTTGGCCCGGCAGGCAACTAACTATGGCTACACCTTC CASSLARQATNYGYTF
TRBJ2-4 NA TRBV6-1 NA TGTGCCAGCAGTGAGTTAATGACAGCCGCCAAAAACATTCAGTACTTC CASSELMTAAKNIQYF
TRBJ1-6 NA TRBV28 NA TGTGCCAGCAGTTTAGTATCCTATAATTCACCCCTCCACTTT CASSLVSYNSPLHF
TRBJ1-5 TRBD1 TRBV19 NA TGTGCCAGTAGTGTCCGACAGGGCTGGGTTAGCAATCAGCCCCAGCATTTT CASSVRQGWVSNQPQHF
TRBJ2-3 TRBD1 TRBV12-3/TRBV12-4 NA TGTGCCAGCTTGGGGGACAGGGATTCTACGCAGTATTTT CASLGDRDSTQYF
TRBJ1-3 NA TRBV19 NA TGTGCCACCCGGGACGGCAGCTCTGGAAACACCATATATTTT CATRDGSSGNTIYF
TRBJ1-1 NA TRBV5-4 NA TGTGCCAGCAGCTTGGAGGGGGTCGTCAACACTGAAGCTTTCTTT CASSLEGVVNTEAFF
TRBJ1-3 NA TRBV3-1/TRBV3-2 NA TGTGCCAGCAGCCAAGATTTAGGAGACCGGGGAAACACCATATATTTT CASSQDLGDRGNTIYF